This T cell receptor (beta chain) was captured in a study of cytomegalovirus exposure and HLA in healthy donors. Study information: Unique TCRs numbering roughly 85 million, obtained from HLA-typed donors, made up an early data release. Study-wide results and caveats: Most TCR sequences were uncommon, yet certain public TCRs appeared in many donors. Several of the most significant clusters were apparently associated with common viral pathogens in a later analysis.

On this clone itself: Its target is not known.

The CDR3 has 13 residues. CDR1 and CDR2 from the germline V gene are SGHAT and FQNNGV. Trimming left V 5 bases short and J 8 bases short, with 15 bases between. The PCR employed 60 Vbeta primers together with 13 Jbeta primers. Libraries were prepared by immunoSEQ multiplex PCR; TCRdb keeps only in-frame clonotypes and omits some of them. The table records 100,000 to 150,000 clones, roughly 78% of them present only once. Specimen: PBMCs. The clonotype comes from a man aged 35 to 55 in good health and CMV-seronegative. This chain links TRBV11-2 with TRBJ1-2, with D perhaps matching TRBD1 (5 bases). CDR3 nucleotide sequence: TGTGCCAGCAGCCTCCAAGGTTGGGGCGGCTACACCTTC. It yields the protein CASSLQGWGGYTF.